The T cell receptor (beta chain) under discussion was sequenced for a study of metastatic and nonmetastatic thyroid tumors. Turning to this clone: Relative to the germline gene, one junction end is altered; a read error may explain this.

As handled by the study authors: What underpinned the distant-metastasis classifier for papillary thyroid cancer was the set of CDR3 differences across clinicopathological groups. TCRdb reprocessed the PCR reads via MiXCR. For this entry, the V and J calls and clone size follow TCRdb and not the study's own pipeline. The sample carries 20,000 to 25,000 clones, approximately 20% recorded once. All patients were untreated before thyroid surgery. Germline CDR1 LNHDA, CDR2 SQIVND (reference sequence). CDR3 length: 15 amino acids. The sample consisted of blood. The receptor was derived from a female donor with papillary thyroid cancer or a benign thyroid nodule (not recorded which). Some clones in this sample may be carry-over from other donors' samples. The V call is TRBV19, the J call TRBJ2-2, with 9 bases matching TRBD1. Here the CDR3 reads CASSFGQGHTGELFF. CDR3 coding DNA: TGCGCCAGTAGTTTCGGACAGGGGCACACCGGGGAGCTGTTTTTT.